This is a list of T cell receptor beta chains from one sample in a study of sequential checkpoint blockade in melanoma. Generated by immunoSEQ multiplex PCR, the TCRdb table keeps only in-frame clones and is missing some. Of some 11,000 clones in the sample, approximately 72% were seen once. The sample in question was CD8+ T cells sorted from blood (inferred from file names), obtained from a patient given nivolumab and ipilimumab in sequence. These receptors all stem from a human donor with melanoma. The CDR3 runs from the conserved cysteine through the conserved F or W. The D gene is left open where the match is weak. The size of a clone is reported for some rows only, either as once, few or many, or as a class for expanded clones.

TRBJ2-3,TRBD2,TRBV6-5,-,CASSYSGGATDTQYF,TGTGCCAGCAGTTATAGCGGGGGGGCCACAGATACGCAGTATTTT
TRBJ1-1,TRBD1,TRBV19,-,CASSITGAPTEAFF,TGTGCCAGTAGTATTACAGGGGCCCCCACTGAAGCTTTCTTT
TRBJ1-1,-,TRBV5-1,-,CASSLEGVGNTEAFF,TGCGCCAGCAGCTTGGAGGGGGTCGGGAACACTGAAGCTTTCTTT
TRBJ2-7,TRBD2,TRBV6-1,-,CANAPLAGEAHEQYF,TGTGCCAACGCGCCCCTAGCGGGAGAGGCCCACGAGCAGTACTTC
TRBJ1-2,-,TRBV5-1,once,CASSLSNTGFGYTF,TGCGCCAGCAGCTTGTCCAATACAGGGTTCGGCTACACCTTC
TRBJ2-7,TRBD1,TRBV28,-,CASSGYRGWEQYF,TGTGCCAGCAGTGGGTACAGGGGCTGGGAGCAGTACTTC
TRBJ2-1,TRBD2,TRBV4-2,-,CASSQDSSGPSNEQFF,TGTGCCAGCAGCCAGGATTCTAGCGGGCCCTCCAATGAGCAGTTCTTC
TRBJ2-7,TRBD1,TRBV5-1,-,CASRSGTDPNEQYF,TGCGCCAGCAGATCCGGGACAGACCCTAACGAGCAGTACTTC
TRBJ2-1,-,TRBV18,-,CASSPTGFYNEQFF,TGTGCCAGCTCACCTACAGGGTTCTACAATGAGCAGTTCTTC
TRBJ2-3,TRBD2,TRBV4-2,-,CASSQWTSGGADTQYF,TGTGCCAGCAGCCAGTGGACTAGCGGGGGGGCAGATACGCAGTATTTT
TRBJ2-1,-,TRBV5-6,-,CASSLADYNEQFF,TGTGCCAGCAGTTTAGCGGATTACAATGAGCAGTTCTTC
TRBJ1-1,-,TRBV27,-,CASSTSGYTEAFF,TGTGCCAGCAGTACTAGTGGCTACACTGAAGCTTTCTTT
TRBJ1-1,TRBD1,TRBV2,-,CASISTGTGNEAFF,TGTGCCAGCATCTCAACCGGGACAGGGAATGAAGCTTTCTTT
TRBJ2-7,TRBD1,TRBV18,-,CASSQTGSNSYEQYF,TGTGCCAGCTCACAGACAGGGTCGAACTCCTACGAGCAGTACTTC
TRBJ2-3,TRBD2,TRBV15,once,CATSTERDTDTQYF,TGTGCCACCAGCACTGAGCGGGACACAGATACGCAGTATTTT
TRBJ2-1,-,TRBV13,-,CASSLAGSSYNEQFF,TGTGCCAGCAGCTTAGCGGGTAGCTCCTACAATGAGCAGTTCTTC
TRBJ1-2,-,TRBV11-2,-,CASTLGGPNYGYTF,TGTGCCAGCACTCTGGGGGGGCCTAACTATGGCTACACCTTC
TRBJ2-5,-,TRBV10-3,-,CAISVEASKGQETQYF,TGTGCCATCAGTGTAGAGGCTAGCAAAGGCCAAGAGACCCAGTACTTC
TRBJ1-1,-,TRBV6-5,-,CASSLRVNTEAFF,TGTGCCAGCAGCCTCAGGGTTAACACTGAAGCTTTCTTT
TRBJ1-1,-,TRBV5-6,-,CASSLAPTENTEAFF,TGTGCCAGCAGCTTGGCCCCCACAGAGAACACTGAAGCTTTCTTT
TRBJ1-1,TRBD1,TRBV19,-,CASSIADRAGAFF,TGTGCCAGTAGTATAGCGGACAGGGCTGGAGCTTTCTTT